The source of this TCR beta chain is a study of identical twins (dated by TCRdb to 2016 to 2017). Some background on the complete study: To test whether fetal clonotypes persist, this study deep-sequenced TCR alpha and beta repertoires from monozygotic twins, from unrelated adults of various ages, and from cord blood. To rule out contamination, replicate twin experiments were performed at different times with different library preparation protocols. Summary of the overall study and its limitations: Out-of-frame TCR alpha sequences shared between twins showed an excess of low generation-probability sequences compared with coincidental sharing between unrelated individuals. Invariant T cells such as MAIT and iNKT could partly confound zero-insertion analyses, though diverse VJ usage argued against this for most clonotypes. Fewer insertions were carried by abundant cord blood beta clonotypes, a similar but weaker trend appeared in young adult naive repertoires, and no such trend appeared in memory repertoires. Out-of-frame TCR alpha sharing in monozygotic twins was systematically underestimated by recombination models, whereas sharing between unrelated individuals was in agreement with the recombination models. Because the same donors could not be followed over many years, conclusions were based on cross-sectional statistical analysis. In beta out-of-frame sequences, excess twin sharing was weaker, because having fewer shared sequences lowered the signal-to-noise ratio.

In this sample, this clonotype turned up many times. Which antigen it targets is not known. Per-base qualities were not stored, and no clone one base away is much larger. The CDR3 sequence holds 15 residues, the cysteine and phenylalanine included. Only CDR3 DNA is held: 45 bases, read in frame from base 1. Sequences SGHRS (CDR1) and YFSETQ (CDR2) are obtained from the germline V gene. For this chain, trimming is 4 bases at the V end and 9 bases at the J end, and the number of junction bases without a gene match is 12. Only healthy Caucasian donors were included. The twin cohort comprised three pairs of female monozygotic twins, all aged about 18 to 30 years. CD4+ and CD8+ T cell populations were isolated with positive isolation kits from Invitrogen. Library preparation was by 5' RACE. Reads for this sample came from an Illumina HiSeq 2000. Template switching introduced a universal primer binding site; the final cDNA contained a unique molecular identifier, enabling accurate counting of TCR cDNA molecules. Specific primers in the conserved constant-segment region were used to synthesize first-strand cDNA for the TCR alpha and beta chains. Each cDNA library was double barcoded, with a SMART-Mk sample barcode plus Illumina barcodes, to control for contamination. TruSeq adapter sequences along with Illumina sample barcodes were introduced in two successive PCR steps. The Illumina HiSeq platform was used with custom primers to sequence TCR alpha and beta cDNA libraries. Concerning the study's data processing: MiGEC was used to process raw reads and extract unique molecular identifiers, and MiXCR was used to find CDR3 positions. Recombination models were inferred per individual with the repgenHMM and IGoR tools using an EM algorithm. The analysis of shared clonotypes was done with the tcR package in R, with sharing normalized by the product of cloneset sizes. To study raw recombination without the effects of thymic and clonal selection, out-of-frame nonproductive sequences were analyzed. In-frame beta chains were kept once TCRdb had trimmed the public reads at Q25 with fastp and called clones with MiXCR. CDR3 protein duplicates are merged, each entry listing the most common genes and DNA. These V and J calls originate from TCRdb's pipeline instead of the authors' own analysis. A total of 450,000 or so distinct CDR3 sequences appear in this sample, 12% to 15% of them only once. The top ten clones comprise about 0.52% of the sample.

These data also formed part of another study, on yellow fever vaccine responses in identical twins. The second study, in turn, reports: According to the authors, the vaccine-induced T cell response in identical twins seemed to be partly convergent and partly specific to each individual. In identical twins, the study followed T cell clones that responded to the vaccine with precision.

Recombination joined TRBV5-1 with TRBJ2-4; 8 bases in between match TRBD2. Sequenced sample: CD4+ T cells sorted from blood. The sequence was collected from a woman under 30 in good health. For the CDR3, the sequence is CASSIQGLGSGIQYF. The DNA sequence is TGCGCCAGCAGCATACAGGGACTAGGAAGTGGCATTCAGTACTTC.